This entry describes one TCR beta chain. Trimming took off 1 base at V and 0 bases at J, with 10 bases between the two ends. The CDR3 spans 16 residues. From germline, CDR1 is MNHNS and CDR2 SASEGT. The sample is drawn from a study of T cell changes during pregnancy in multiple sclerosis. The repertoire was sequenced with immunoSEQ multiplex PCR; TCRdb's copy has only in-frame clones and lacks some. Here the sample spans fewer than 50,000 clones, about 90% being singletons. The input for sequencing was CD4+ T cells from peripheral blood mononuclear cells, taken in the second trimester of pregnancy. The rearrangement uses TRBV6-1 and TRBJ2-4, with D uncertain. This receptor was identified in a female donor in good health, enrolled as a control in a pregnancy study. In DNA, the CDR3 is TGTGCCAGCAGTGAAGTTGACACTTTAGCCAAAAACATTCAGTACTTC. Translating it yields CASSEVDTLAKNIQYF.